The rows below give T cell receptor beta chains drawn from one sample of a study of blood T cells in healthy people across ages. MiXCR was run by TCRdb on the 5' RACE reads, yielding one entry per CDR3 protein. The sample shows 1,500,000 or so distinct CDR3 sequences, approximately 43% of them seen only once. Input material: blood. These receptor sequences come from a woman under 30 in good health. Each CDR3 is given with its conserved first and last residue. D genes are given only for firm matches. Expanded clones get a size class; other rows say once, few or many, or leave the size out.

TRBJ1-3	.	TRBV24-1	.	TGTGCCACCCTCCCGGGGGGCATTGGAAACACCATATATTTT	CATLPGGIGNTIYF
TRBJ1-2	few	TRBV25-1	.	TGTGCCAGCAGTGGATTCGGGCACTACTATGGCTACACCTTC	CASSGFGHYYGYTF
TRBJ2-2	.	TRBV5-1	TRBD1	TGCGCCAGCAGCTTGGCCAGTCAGGGGGCCTACACCGGGGAGCTGTTTTTT	CASSLASQGAYTGELFF
TRBJ2-7	.	TRBV29-1	.	TGCAGCGTTGAAGAGGAAGAGCAGTACTTC	CSVEEEEQYF
TRBJ1-4	.	TRBV28	.	TGTGCCAGCACCTCGTGGCAGGGCTGGCGAACTAATGAAAAACTGTTTTTT	CASTSWQGWRTNEKLFF
TRBJ2-5	few	TRBV29-1	.	TGCAGCGTTGATAGTAGGGCTGAGACCCAGTACTTC	CSVDSRAETQYF
TRBJ2-5	.	TRBV11-3	.	TGTGCCAGCAGTTTAGGAAGGCAACCTGTGGGGGAGACCCAGTACTTC	CASSLGRQPVGETQYF
TRBJ2-1	many	TRBV27	.	TGTGCCAGCAGCTTAGGTGTCGGCAATGAGCAGTTCTTC	CASSLGVGNEQFF
TRBJ2-3	few	TRBV20-1	TRBD2	TGCAGTGTTCGGCCCGGGACTAGCGGGGATAATACGCAGTATTTT	CSVRPGTSGDNTQYF
TRBJ2-5	.	TRBV2	TRBD1	TGTGCCAGCAGTGAACAGACAGGGGCGACCCAGTACTTC	CASSEQTGATQYF
TRBJ1-1	few	TRBV15	.	TGTGCCACCAGCAGAGATTGGGCGGAGGGAGGCACTGAAGCTTTCTTT	CATSRDWAEGGTEAFF